Given below is one T cell receptor beta chain in context. What it recognizes is unknown. Researchers took RNA transcripts and amplified the TCR beta CDR3 regions from them. The HTBI set primed first-round TCR CDR3 RT-PCR. One entry per CDR3 protein, called by TCRdb with MiXCR from the multiplex PCR reads. The sample has fewer than 650,000 distinct CDR3 sequences, roughly 45% seen once; the top ten hold approximately 44%. The data stem from a study of T cells in Graves' hyperthyroidism and ophthalmopathy. Broader study findings: Separating ophthalmopathy from stable hyperthyroidism was achieved by a 13 V-J model. The model's output predicted ophthalmopathy at a median of approximately 6.5 months prior to onset.

V lost 7 bases and J lost 6; bases outside the gene matches: 7. Germline V gives CDR1 WSHSY, CDR2 SAAADI. The CDR3 spans 14 residues. It was uncontrolled infection, other autoimmune disease, pregnancy or lactation that excluded patients. The study based diagnoses on clinical symptoms, serum thyroxine and TRAb, thyroid ultrasound and orbital computed tomography. Sequences were obtained from peripheral blood or thyroid tissue (not recorded which). The chain recombines TRBV10-2 with TRBJ2-2; 8 nucleotides line up with TRBD2. This clonotype originated in an adult woman with Graves' disease, either hyperthyroidism or ophthalmopathy (not recorded which). CDR3 in amino acids: CASTGLVSAGELFF. The CDR3 region has the DNA TGCGCCAGCACGGGACTAGTCAGCGCCGGGGAGCTGTTTTTT.